This entry is about one T cell receptor (beta chain). No antigen is known for it. This table comes from immunoSEQ multiplex PCR, and its TCRdb copy is limited to in-frame clones, with some not included. The sample lists roughly 86,000 clones, about nine tenths occurring once. The ends lost 2 bases at V and 5 bases at J; junction bases unmatched: 8. The CDR3 runs 18 residues. In germline, CDR1 is SGHVS, CDR2 FQNEAQ. The data were taken from a study of OX40 agonist ivuxolimab in advanced cancers. Study background: The group had a mean age of around 60 years, ranged from about 23 to 85, and was less than 85% male.

Study-wide points: The authors also found low normalized T-cell clonal expansion in some nonresponders. The mean number of expanded clones was higher in CD8+ T cells than in CD4+.

The sample was CD4+ or CD8+ T cells sorted from blood, taken in a trial of the OX40 agonist ivuxolimab. The source is an adult with an advanced solid tumor such as melanoma, head and neck, liver or kidney cancer. The chain has TRBV7-8 and TRBJ2-2; TRBD2 agrees at 13 bases. The CDR3, as DNA: TGTGCCAGCAGCTTAAAACGACTAGCGGGAGGTTCTACCGGGGAGCTGTTTTTT. Translated, it gives CASSLKRLAGGSTGELFF.